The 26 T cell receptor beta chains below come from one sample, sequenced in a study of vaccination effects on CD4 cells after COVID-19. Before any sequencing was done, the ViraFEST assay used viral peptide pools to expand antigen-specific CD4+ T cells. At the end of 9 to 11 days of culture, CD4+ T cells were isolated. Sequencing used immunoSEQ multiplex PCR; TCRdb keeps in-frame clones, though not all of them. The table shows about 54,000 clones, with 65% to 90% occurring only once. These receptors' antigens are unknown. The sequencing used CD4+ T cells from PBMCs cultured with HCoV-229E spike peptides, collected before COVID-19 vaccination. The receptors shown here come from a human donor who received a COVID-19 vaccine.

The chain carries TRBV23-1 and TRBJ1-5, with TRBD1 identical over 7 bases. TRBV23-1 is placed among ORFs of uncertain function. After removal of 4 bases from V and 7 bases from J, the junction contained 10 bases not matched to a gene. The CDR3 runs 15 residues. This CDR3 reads CASSPGGPRGQPQHF. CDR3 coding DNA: TGCGCCAGCAGTCCGGGGGGCCCCAGGGGGCAGCCCCAGCATTTT.

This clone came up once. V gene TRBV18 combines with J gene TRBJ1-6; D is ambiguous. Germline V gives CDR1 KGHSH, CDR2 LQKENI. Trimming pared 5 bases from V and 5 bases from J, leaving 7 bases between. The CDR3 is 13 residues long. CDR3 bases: TGTGCCAGCTCATACGCCGATAATTCACCCCTCCACTTT. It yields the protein CASSYADNSPLHF.

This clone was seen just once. CDR3 DNA sequence: TGTGCTAGTGGTTTGGGACAGATAAGCGGGGAGCTGTTTTTT. As protein: CASGLGQISGELFF. This sequence joins TRBV12-5 and TRBJ2-2; perhaps TRBD1 as D (5 bases). The germline gives CDR1 LGHNT, CDR2 FRNRAP. With 1 base removed from V and 7 bases from J, the gap between germline ends came to 10 bases. There are 14 residues in the CDR3.

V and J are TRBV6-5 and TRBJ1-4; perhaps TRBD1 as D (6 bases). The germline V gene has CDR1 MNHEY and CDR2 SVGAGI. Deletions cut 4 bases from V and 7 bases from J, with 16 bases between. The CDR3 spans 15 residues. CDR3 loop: CASSSDRSRGEKLFF. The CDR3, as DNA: TGTGCCAGCAGTTCCGACAGGTCCCGGGGTGAAAAACTGTTTTTT.

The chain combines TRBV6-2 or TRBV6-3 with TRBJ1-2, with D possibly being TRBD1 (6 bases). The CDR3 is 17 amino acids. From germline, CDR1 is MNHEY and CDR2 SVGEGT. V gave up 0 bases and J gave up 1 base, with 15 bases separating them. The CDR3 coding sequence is TGTGCCAGCAGTTACTCCGGGACAACGGGCTATAACTATGGCTACACCTTC. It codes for CASSYSGTTGYNYGYTF.

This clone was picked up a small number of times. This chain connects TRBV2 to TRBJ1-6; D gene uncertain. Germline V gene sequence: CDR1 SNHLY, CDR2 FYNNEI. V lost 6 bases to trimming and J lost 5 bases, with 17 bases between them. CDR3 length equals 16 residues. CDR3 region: CASRVDSLRDNSPLHF. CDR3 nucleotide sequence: TGTGCCAGCAGGGTAGATAGCCTACGGGATAATTCACCCCTCCACTTT.

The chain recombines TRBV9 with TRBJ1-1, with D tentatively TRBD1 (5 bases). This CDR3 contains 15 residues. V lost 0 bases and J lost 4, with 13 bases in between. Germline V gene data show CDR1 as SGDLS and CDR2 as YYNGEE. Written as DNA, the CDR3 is TGTGCCAGCAGCGTAGAGGGCAGGGAGGGCACTGAAGCTTTCTTT. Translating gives CASSVEGREGTEAFF.

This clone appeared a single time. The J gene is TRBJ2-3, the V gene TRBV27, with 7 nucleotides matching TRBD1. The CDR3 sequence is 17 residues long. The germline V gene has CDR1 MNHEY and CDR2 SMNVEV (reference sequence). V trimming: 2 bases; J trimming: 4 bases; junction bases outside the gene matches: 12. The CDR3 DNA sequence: TGTGCCAGCAGTTTAGGTCGACAGGGTAGATTTTCAGATACGCAGTATTTT. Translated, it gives CASSLGRQGRFSDTQYF.

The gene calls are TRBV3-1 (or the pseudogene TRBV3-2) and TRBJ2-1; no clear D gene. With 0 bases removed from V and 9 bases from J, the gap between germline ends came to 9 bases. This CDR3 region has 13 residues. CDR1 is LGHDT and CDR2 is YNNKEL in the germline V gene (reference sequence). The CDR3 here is CASSQDLSREQFF. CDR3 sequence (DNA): TGTGCCAGCAGCCAAGATCTAAGCCGTGAGCAGTTCTTC.

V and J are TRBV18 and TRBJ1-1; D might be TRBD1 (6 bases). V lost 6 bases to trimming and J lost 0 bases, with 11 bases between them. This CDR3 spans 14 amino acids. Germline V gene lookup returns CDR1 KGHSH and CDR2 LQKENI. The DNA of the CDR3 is TGTGCCAGCTCGTCGGGGGCTATGAACACTGAAGCTTTCTTT. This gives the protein CASSSGAMNTEAFF.

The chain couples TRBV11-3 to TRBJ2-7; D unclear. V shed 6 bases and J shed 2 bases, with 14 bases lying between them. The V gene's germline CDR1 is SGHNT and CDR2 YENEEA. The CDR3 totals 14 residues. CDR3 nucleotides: TGTGCCAGCAGTTTAAAGAGGAAGCCCTACGAGCAGTACGTC. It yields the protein CASSLKRKPYEQYV.

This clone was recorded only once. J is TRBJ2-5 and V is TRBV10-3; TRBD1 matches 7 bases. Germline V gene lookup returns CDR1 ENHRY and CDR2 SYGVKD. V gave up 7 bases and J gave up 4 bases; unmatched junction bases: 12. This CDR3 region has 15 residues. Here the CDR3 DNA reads TGTGCCATCATCAGTTCACAGGGGTGGCGAGAGACCCAGTACTTC. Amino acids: CAIISSQGWRETQYF.

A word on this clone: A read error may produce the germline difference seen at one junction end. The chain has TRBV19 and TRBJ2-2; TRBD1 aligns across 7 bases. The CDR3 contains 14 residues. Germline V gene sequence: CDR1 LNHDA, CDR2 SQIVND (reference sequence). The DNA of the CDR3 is TGTGCCAGCAGGGACAGTGTGAACGCCGGGGAGCTGTTTTTT. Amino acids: CASRDSVNAGELFF.

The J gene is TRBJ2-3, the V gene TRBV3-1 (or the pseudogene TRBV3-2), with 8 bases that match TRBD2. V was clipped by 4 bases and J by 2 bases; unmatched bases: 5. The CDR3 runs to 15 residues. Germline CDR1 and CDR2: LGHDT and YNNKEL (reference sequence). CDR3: CASSPRGAFTDTQYF. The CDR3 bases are TGTGCCAGCAGCCCGCGGGGGGCATTCACAGATACGCAGTATTTT.

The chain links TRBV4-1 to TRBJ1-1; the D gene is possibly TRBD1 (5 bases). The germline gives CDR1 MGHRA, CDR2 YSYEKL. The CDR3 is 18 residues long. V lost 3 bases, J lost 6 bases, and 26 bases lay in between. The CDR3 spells CASSQYVSLGQGIAEAFF. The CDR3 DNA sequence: TGCGCCAGCAGCCAGTACGTTTCGCTAGGCCAGGGAATCGCTGAAGCTTTCTTT.

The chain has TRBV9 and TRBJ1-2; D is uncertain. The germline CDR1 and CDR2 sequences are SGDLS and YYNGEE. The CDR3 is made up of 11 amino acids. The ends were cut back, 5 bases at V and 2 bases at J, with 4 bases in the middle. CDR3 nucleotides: TGTGCCAGCAGACAGAACTATGGCTACACCTTC. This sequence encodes CASRQNYGYTF.

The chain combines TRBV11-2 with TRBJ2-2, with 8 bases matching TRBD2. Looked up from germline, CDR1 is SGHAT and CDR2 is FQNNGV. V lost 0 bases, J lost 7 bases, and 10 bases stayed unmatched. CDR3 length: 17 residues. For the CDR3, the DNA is TGTGCCAGCAGCTTAGATTTAGGACTAGCTGGTCTCGGGGAGCTGTTTTTT. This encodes CASSLDLGLAGLGELFF.

The CDR3 nucleotides are TGTGCCAGCAGTTCACTAGCGGGGGGGCTCGCAGATACGCAGTATTTT. Translating gives CASSSLAGGLADTQYF. This chain links TRBV6-5 with TRBJ2-3, with 13 bases that match TRBD2. V shed 4 bases and J 4 bases; nucleotides not matched to a gene: 5. The CDR3 is 16 amino acids. CDR1 and CDR2 (germline): MNHEY, SVGAGI.

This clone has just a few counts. The DNA of the CDR3 is TGTGCCAGCAGCGTGGACACAGGGATCACCGGGGAGCTGTTTTTT. It yields the protein CASSVDTGITGELFF. The chain recombines TRBV9 with TRBJ2-2; weak D call: TRBD1 (6 bases). The CDR3 length is 15 residues. The germline CDR1 and CDR2 sequences are SGDLS and YYNGEE. Trimming stripped 2 bases from V and 4 bases from J, with 12 bases between.

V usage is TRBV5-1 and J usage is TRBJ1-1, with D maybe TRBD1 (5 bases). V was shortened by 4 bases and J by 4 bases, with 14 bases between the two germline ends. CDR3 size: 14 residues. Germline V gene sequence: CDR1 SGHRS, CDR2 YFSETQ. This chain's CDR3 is CASSKDTPGTEAFF. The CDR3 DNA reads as TGCGCCAGCAGCAAGGACACACCTGGCACTGAAGCTTTCTTT.

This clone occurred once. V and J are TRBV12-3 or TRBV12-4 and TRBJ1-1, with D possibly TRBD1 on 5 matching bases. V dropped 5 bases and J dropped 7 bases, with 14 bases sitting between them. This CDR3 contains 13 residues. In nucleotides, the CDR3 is TGTGCCAGCAGTCTCCTCGGGGCGGTTGAAGCTTTCTTT. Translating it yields CASSLLGAVEAFF.

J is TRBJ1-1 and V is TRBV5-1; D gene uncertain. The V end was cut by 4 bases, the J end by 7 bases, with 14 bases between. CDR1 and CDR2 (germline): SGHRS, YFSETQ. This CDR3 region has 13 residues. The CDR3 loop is CASSLNGRGEAFF. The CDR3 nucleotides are TGCGCCAGCAGCCTTAACGGACGGGGTGAAGCTTTCTTT.

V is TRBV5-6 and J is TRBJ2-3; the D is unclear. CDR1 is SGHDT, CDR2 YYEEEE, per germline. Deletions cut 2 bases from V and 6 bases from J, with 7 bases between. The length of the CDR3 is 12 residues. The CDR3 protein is CASSLWRDTQYF. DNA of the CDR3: TGTGCCAGCAGCTTATGGCGGGATACGCAGTATTTT.

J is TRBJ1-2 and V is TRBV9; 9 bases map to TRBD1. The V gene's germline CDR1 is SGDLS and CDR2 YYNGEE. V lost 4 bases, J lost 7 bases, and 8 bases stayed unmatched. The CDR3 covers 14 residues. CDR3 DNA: TGTGCCAGCAGCCGCGAAATGACAGGGGGTGGCTACACCTTC. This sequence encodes CASSREMTGGGYTF.

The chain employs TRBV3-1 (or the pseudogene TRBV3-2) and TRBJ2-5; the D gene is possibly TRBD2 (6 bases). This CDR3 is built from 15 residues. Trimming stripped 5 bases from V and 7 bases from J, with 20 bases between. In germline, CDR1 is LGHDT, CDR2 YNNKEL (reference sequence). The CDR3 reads CASSGRLAAAGTQYF. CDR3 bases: TGTGCCAGCAGCGGGAGGTTAGCGGCCGCGGGGACCCAGTACTTC.

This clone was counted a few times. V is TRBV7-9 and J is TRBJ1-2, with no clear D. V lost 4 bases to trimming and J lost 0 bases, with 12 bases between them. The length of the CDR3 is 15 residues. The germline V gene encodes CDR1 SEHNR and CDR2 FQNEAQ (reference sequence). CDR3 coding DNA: TGTGCCAGCAGCTCCCAATCGGTTTCTAACTATGGCTACACCTTC. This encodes CASSSQSVSNYGYTF. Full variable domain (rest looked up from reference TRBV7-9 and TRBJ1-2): DTGVSQNPRHKITKRGQNVTFRCDPISEHNRLYWYRQTLGQGPEFLTYFQNEAQLEKSRLLSDRFSAERPKGSFSTLEIQRTEQGDSAMYLCASSSQSVSNYGYTFGSGTRLTVV.